This entry lists 28 T cell receptor beta chains sequenced from one sample in a study of Ad26.COV2.S vaccination and SARS-CoV-2 variants (dated by TCRdb to about 2021). Interpreted using the paper, the treatment or condition label stands for: 19 received Ad26.COV2.S at low or high dose, single or two shots; several received placebo; per-sample allocation not given. For vaccine and placebo recipients, repertoires were sequenced using samples collected on day 63 after the first injection. Preparation of the library involved the immunoSEQ multiplex PCR assay. What TCRdb holds here is the immuneACCESS table cut down to in-frame rearrangements. Part of the clones is not present; checked against another copy, under half of the missing clones reflect an unresolved V gene, and the others are unexplained. This sample comprises approximately 450,000 clones, 75% to 95% of them detected only once. Clones ranked in the top ten supply 10% to 15% of the sample.

The sequences come from peripheral blood, collected in a trial of Ad26.COV2.S vaccine versus placebo. These TCRs come from a person between 18 and 60 years old who received the Ad26.COV2.S COVID-19 vaccine or a placebo.

This clone was seen only once. The gene calls are TRBV5-4 and TRBJ2-3; 8 bases map to TRBD2. Per germline, CDR1 SGHNT and CDR2 YYREEE (reference sequence). V shed 1 base and J 6 bases; nucleotides not matched to a gene: 7. This CDR3 has 15 residues. CDR3 protein: CASSLPAGVPDTQYF. The CDR3 DNA is TGTGCCAGCAGCTTGCCAGCGGGAGTCCCCGATACGCAGTATTTT. Combining the CDR3 with reference TRBV5-4 and TRBJ2-3 gives the whole variable domain ETGVTQSPTHLIKTRGQQVTLRCSSQSGHNTVSWYQQALGQGPQFIFQYYREEENGRGNFPPRFSGLQFPNYSSELNVNALELDDSALYLCASSLPAGVPDTQYFGPGTRLTVL.

This sequence joins TRBV10-3 and TRBJ2-3, with TRBD1 matching over 7 bases. This CDR3 has 13 amino acids. Germline-derived CDR1 and CDR2 are ENHRY and SYGVKD. The ends lost 8 bases at V and 5 bases at J; junction bases unmatched: 7. The CDR3 protein is CAILTPGGDTQYF. CDR3 DNA: TGTGCCATCCTCACCCCAGGGGGAGATACGCAGTATTTT.

V is TRBV6-5 and J is TRBJ1-1; 8 bases agree with TRBD1. Germline V gene data show CDR1 as MNHEY and CDR2 as SVGAGI. The V segment lost 6 bases and the J segment 4 bases; nucleotides outside the gene matches: 7. CDR3 length: 14 amino acids. CDR3 sequence (DNA): TGTGCCAGCAGAGGACAGGGTGGGAGCACTGAAGCTTTCTTT. Translation gives CASRGQGGSTEAFF.

This chain connects TRBV7-6 to TRBJ2-2; 10 bases fit TRBD2. V shed 1 base and J 4 bases; nucleotides not matched to a gene: 6. The CDR3 is 17 residues long. Per the germline V gene, CDR1 is SGHVS and CDR2 is FNYEAQ. DNA of the CDR3: TGTGCCAGCAGCTTAGGCCGAGCGGGAGGGAGCACCGGGGAGCTGTTTTTT. The encoded protein is CASSLGRAGGSTGELFF.

The chain uses TRBV19 and TRBJ2-1; the D is unclear. This CDR3 has 14 residues. CDR1 and CDR2 (germline): LNHDA, SQIVND (reference sequence). The V and J ends lost 5 bases and 4 bases respectively, with 12 bases between them. As DNA, the CDR3 is TGTGCCAGTAGTCTCCTGGGCGGATACAATGAGCAGTTCTTC. As protein: CASSLLGGYNEQFF.

This clone was seen a single time. This chain joins TRBV5-1 and TRBJ2-2; maybe TRBD1 (6 bases). Trimming took 3 bases from V and 3 from J, leaving 21 bases between them. Germline lookup yields CDR1 SGHRS and CDR2 YFSETQ. This CDR3 has 18 amino acids. In nucleotides, the CDR3 is TGCGCCAGCAGCTCTCAACCCGGGACAAGGACGTACACCGGGGAGCTGTTTTTT. This gives the protein CASSSQPGTRTYTGELFF. Filled out from reference TRBV5-1 and TRBJ2-2, the complete variable domain reads KAGVTQTPRYLIKTRGQQVTLSCSPISGHRSVSWYQQTPGQGLQFLFEYFSETQRNKGNFPGRFSGRQFSNSRSEMNVSTLELGDSALYLCASSSQPGTRTYTGELFFGEGSRLTVL.

The CDR3 bases are TGTGCCAGCAGTTACATACAGTCATCCTTCGGGTCGGAAGCTTTCTTT. Translation: CASSYIQSSFGSEAFF. The chain couples TRBV6-5 to TRBJ1-1; D is ambiguous. CDR3 length: 16 residues. Germline CDR1 is MNHEY and CDR2 is SVGAGI. With 2 bases removed from V and 8 bases from J, the gap between germline ends came to 21 bases.

V gene TRBV28 combines with J gene TRBJ1-6; D remains unclear. This CDR3 has 12 residues. The V end lost 1 base, the J end lost 8 bases, and 3 bases lay between the germline ends. Germline CDR1 reads MDHEN; CDR2 reads SYDVKM. The CDR3 sequence: CASSLSDSPLHF. The CDR3 coding sequence is TGTGCCAGCAGTTTATCTGATTCACCCCTCCACTTT.

This clone came up a few times. This sequence joins TRBV7-9 and TRBJ2-7; 7 nucleotides agree with TRBD1. Germline V gene lookup returns CDR1 SEHNR and CDR2 FQNEAQ (reference sequence). V trimming: 5 bases; J trimming: 3 bases; junction bases outside the gene matches: 7. This CDR3 region has 14 residues. CDR3 in amino acids: CASSRRQGGYEQYF. The CDR3 nucleotides are TGTGCCAGCAGCCGTCGACAGGGTGGCTACGAGCAGTACTTC.

This chain uses TRBV27 with TRBJ1-5; 7 bases match TRBD1. Germline V gene data show CDR1 as MNHEY and CDR2 as SMNVEV (reference sequence). The CDR3 consists of 15 residues. J was trimmed by 4 bases and V by 2 bases; bases with no gene match: 5. CDR3 in DNA: TGTGCCAGCAGTTTAATGGCAGGGGGAAATCAGCCCCAGCATTTT. Amino acids: CASSLMAGGNQPQHF.

This clone was found once. The CDR3 loop reads CASRTAGLVEAFF. DNA for the CDR3: TGTGCCAGCAGGACGGCGGGGCTCGTTGAAGCTTTCTTT. The chain combines TRBV28 with TRBJ1-1, with a weak D call TRBD1 (5 bases). Germline V gene lookup returns CDR1 MDHEN and CDR2 SYDVKM. The V gene lost 6 bases and the J gene lost 7 bases, with 15 bases spanning the gap. This CDR3 is 13 amino acids long.

This clone has a handful of counts. The same CDR3 is also encoded by other DNA sequences in this sample. The CDR3: CAWSGGNTEAFF. In DNA, the CDR3 is TGTGCCTGGAGTGGGGGGAACACTGAAGCTTTCTTT. The chain links TRBV30 to TRBJ1-1, with D unclear. The ends were cut back, 1 base at V and 1 base at J, with 4 bases in the middle. The CDR3 is made up of 12 amino acids. The germline V gene encodes CDR1 GTSNPN and CDR2 SVGIG (reference sequence).

The chain couples TRBV4-1 to TRBJ2-1; D gene uncertain. The V gene's germline CDR1 is MGHRA and CDR2 YSYEKL. There are 14 residues in the CDR3. Trimming removed 0 bases from V and 7 bases from J, with 10 bases in between. CDR3 sequence (DNA): TGCGCCAGCAGCCAAGAAACTCGGCGTAATGAGCAGTTCTTC. The encoded protein is CASSQETRRNEQFF.

The chain carries TRBV4-2 and TRBJ2-7; TRBD2 might be the D (5 bases). The CDR3 covers 16 residues. V dropped 2 bases and J dropped 2 bases, with 16 bases sitting between them. CDR1 LGHNA and CDR2 YNFKEQ come from the germline V gene. The CDR3 DNA sequence: TGTGCCAGCAGCCAAACCCCCGGAGAGCGGACCTACGAGCAGTACTTC. It specifies CASSQTPGERTYEQYF.

The CDR3 DNA sequence: TGTGCCAGCAGCTTAGGGCTGTCTGGGGCCAACGTCCTGACTTTC. Residues: CASSLGLSGANVLTF. The genes are TRBV7-2 and TRBJ2-6; no clear D. Germline assignment: CDR1 SGHTA and CDR2 FQGNSA. Trimming pared 1 base from V and 1 base from J, leaving 5 bases between. The CDR3 loop spans 15 amino acids.

The rearrangement uses TRBV18 and TRBJ1-1; 9 bases agree with TRBD1. The J segment lost 5 bases and the V segment lost 4 bases, leaving 5 bases of the junction unmatched. The CDR3 runs 14 residues. Germline assignment: CDR1 KGHSH and CDR2 LQKENI. The CDR3 sequence: CASSRGQGKTEAFF. DNA for the CDR3: TGTGCCAGCTCACGGGGACAGGGCAAGACTGAAGCTTTCTTT. The full variable domain, completed using reference TRBV18 and TRBJ1-1, is NAGVMQNPRHLVRRRGQEARLRCSPMKGHSHVYWYRQLPEEGLKFMVYLQKENIIDESGMPKERFSAEFPKEGPSILRIQQVVRGDSAAYFCASSRGQGKTEAFFGQGTRLTVV.

CDR3 nucleotide sequence: TGTGCCAGCAGCGTGGGGTCTGGTGAGCAGTTCTTC. Amino acid sequence: CASSVGSGEQFF. The J gene is TRBJ2-1, the V gene TRBV9; D call uncertain. The CDR3 length is 12 residues. Trimming pared 2 bases from V and 9 bases from J, leaving 9 bases between. Germline V lookup: CDR1 SGDLS, CDR2 YYNGEE.

The rearrangement uses TRBV30 and TRBJ2-5, with D possibly being TRBD1 (7 bases). The CDR3 is 13 residues long. Germline assignment: CDR1 GTSNPN and CDR2 SVGIG (reference sequence). V lost 5 bases to trimming and J lost 2 bases, with 12 bases between them. CDR3 in amino acids: CAWGGTAQETQYF. CDR3 coding DNA: TGTGCCTGGGGCGGGACAGCACAAGAGACCCAGTACTTC.

This clone was counted many times. The chain links TRBV14 to TRBJ2-1; 8 nucleotides match TRBD2. The CDR3 sequence is 17 residues long. Germline loops: CDR1 SGHDN, CDR2 FVKESK. V shed 0 bases and J 8 bases; nucleotides not matched to a gene: 12. Written as DNA, the CDR3 is TGTGCCAGCAGCCAAGATCGGGAAGCGGGAGTTTTGTATGAGCAGTTCTTC. Its translation is CASSQDREAGVLYEQFF.

The rearrangement links TRBV30 to TRBJ2-7; D is perhaps TRBD1 (7 bases). The CDR3 loop spans 14 amino acids. Germline values: CDR1 GTSNPN, CDR2 SVGIG (reference sequence). The ends were cut back, 2 bases at V and 3 bases at J, with 14 bases in the middle. The CDR3 region is CAWSRGTASYEQYF. The DNA for the CDR3 is TGTGCCTGGAGTCGGGGGACAGCGAGCTACGAGCAGTACTTC.

The V gene is TRBV19, the J gene TRBJ1-2; D perhaps matches TRBD1 (5 bases). Per the germline V gene, CDR1 is LNHDA and CDR2 is SQIVND (reference sequence). This CDR3 region has 14 residues. Trimming cost V 7 bases and J 6 bases, with 18 bases left between them. The chain's CDR3 is CASTRDHTRDGYTF. In nucleotides, the CDR3 is TGTGCCAGTACAAGGGACCACACCAGGGATGGCTACACCTTC.

As DNA, the CDR3 is TGTGCCAGCAGTTACTCGAGGACTAGCTCCTACGAGCAGTACTTC. It yields the protein CASSYSRTSSYEQYF. This chain connects TRBV6-5 to TRBJ2-7; TRBD2 agrees at 7 bases. This CDR3 is built from 15 residues. The V gene's germline CDR1 is MNHEY and CDR2 SVGAGI. V shed 0 bases, J shed 0 bases, and the junction held 2 bases outside the gene matches.

The chain employs TRBV27 and TRBJ2-7, with 8 bases that match TRBD1. The germline V gene has CDR1 MNHEY and CDR2 SMNVEV (reference sequence). This CDR3 comprises 14 residues. V shed 5 bases, J shed 3 bases, and the junction held 6 bases outside the gene matches. CDR3 DNA: TGTGCCAGCAGTGTCGGGACAGGCCACTACGAGCAGTACTTC. Translating it yields CASSVGTGHYEQYF.

The J gene is TRBJ2-7, the V gene TRBV12-5; D remains ambiguous. V lost 1 base, J lost 2 bases, and 6 bases lay in between. Germline loops: CDR1 LGHNT, CDR2 FRNRAP. CDR3 length: 13 amino acids. This chain's CDR3 is CASGLGTAYEQYF. The CDR3 DNA follows: TGTGCTAGTGGTTTGGGGACGGCCTACGAGCAGTACTTC.

The J gene is TRBJ2-5, the V gene TRBV5-1; 9 positions agree with TRBD1. The CDR3 contains 15 residues. The germline CDR1 and CDR2 sequences are SGHRS and YFSETQ. The J segment lost 6 bases and the V segment lost 4 bases, leaving 10 bases of the junction unmatched. In DNA, the CDR3 is TGCGCCAGCAGCCTACAGGGGGCCCAGACTCAGACCCAGTACTTC. It codes for CASSLQGAQTQTQYF.

The gene calls are TRBV2 and TRBJ1-4; TRBD1 matches 11 bases. V was pared by 1 base and J by 0 bases, with 7 bases of the junction left unmatched. From germline, CDR1 is SNHLY and CDR2 FYNNEI. The CDR3 loop spans 19 amino acids. In DNA, the CDR3 is TGTGCCAGCAGTGAAGGGGAGGGACAGGGGGATGCAACTAATGAAAAACTGTTTTTT. This gives the protein CASSEGEGQGDATNEKLFF.

This clone was counted only a few times. The chain employs TRBV7-2 and TRBJ2-5, with a possible D match to TRBD2 (5 bases). The CDR3 spans 18 residues. V lost 5 bases to trimming and J lost 2 bases, with 24 bases between them. CDR1 SGHTA and CDR2 FQGNSA come from the germline V gene. CDR3 protein: CASSRYGQGLLKQETQYF. CDR3 in DNA: TGTGCCAGCAGCCGGTATGGTCAAGGACTGTTGAAGCAAGAGACCCAGTACTTC.

The chain has TRBV15 and TRBJ1-5; 8 nucleotides line up with TRBD1. V shed 3 bases, J shed 6 bases, and the junction held 1 base outside the gene matches. Germline CDR1 is LNHNV and CDR2 is YYDKDF (reference sequence). The CDR3 consists of 13 residues. CDR3 residues: CATSSQGAQPQHF. The CDR3 DNA is TGTGCCACCAGCAGTCAGGGGGCTCAGCCCCAGCATTTT.